These 16 T cell receptor beta chains were sequenced from one sample in a study of cytomegalovirus exposure and HLA in healthy donors. This PCR relied on a set of 60 Vbeta primers and 13 Jbeta primers. Sequenced by immunoSEQ multiplex PCR; TCRdb stores in-frame clones only, minus some. The data contain about 190,000 clones, almost 80% of them seen just once; the ten biggest clones take up around 1.6%. Sequencing was performed on PBMCs. The receptors originated from a young woman in good health and CMV-seronegative.

The chain uses TRBV6-4 and TRBJ1-2; TRBD1 might be the D (6 bases). The CDR3 has 15 residues. The germline V gene encodes CDR1 MRHNA and CDR2 SNTAGT. V dropped 0 bases and J dropped 7 bases, with 15 bases sitting between them. In DNA, the CDR3 is TGTGCCAGCAGTGACTCGAGTTTGAAAGGGGGTGGCTACACCTTC. Its protein is CASSDSSLKGGGYTF.

This clone was found once. The rearrangement joins TRBV14 to TRBJ2-1, with 7 bases lining up with TRBD2. The V gene end was trimmed by 1 base and the J gene end by 6 bases; junction bases not matched to a gene: 6. Per germline, CDR1 SGHDN and CDR2 FVKESK. CDR3 size: 15 residues. The CDR3: CASSQGPSGFNEQFF. The CDR3, as DNA: TGTGCCAGCAGCCAAGGGCCTAGCGGCTTCAATGAGCAGTTCTTC. The whole variable domain, filled in from reference TRBV14 and TRBJ2-1, reads EAGVTQFPSHSVIEKGQTVTLRCDPISGHDNLYWYRRVMGKEIKFLLHFVKESKQDESGMPNNRFLAERTGGTYSTLKVQPAELEDSGVYFCASSQGPSGFNEQFFGPGTRLTVL.

This chain uses TRBV19 with TRBJ1-5, with D possibly being TRBD1 (5 bases). Germline-derived CDR1 and CDR2 are LNHDA and SQIVND (reference sequence). The CDR3 is 12 residues long. The V and J ends lost 5 bases and 10 bases respectively, with 12 bases between them. The CDR3 reads CASSLPQGPQHF. CDR3 coding DNA: TGTGCCAGTAGTCTACCCCAGGGACCCCAGCATTTT.

The chain couples TRBV7-3 to TRBJ2-3, with TRBD2 matching over 8 bases. Germline V gene lookup returns CDR1 SGHTA and CDR2 FQGTGA. J gave up 3 bases and V 4 bases, and 15 bases lay outside the gene matches. This CDR3 region has 18 residues. The CDR3 sequence is CASSSQKPGLVITDTQYF. DNA for the CDR3: TGTGCCAGCAGCTCACAAAAACCGGGACTAGTCATAACAGATACGCAGTATTTT.

This chain links TRBV7-9 with TRBJ2-2; the D gene is possibly TRBD1 (5 bases). This CDR3 comprises 15 residues. Trimming left V 7 bases short and J 4 bases short, with 16 bases between. The germline V gene encodes CDR1 SEHNR and CDR2 FQNEAQ (reference sequence). The CDR3 DNA reads TGTGCCAGCACGCTTTACCAGGGCGTCACCGGGGAGCTGTTTTTT. It codes for CASTLYQGVTGELFF.

The chain is built from TRBV7-9 and TRBJ2-3; 7 positions agree with TRBD2. Germline V gene data show CDR1 as SEHNR and CDR2 as FQNEAQ (reference sequence). V lost 4 bases, J lost 1 base, and 11 bases stayed unmatched. The CDR3 length is 17 residues. As DNA, the CDR3 is TGTGCCAGCAGCTATAGCGGGCCCACCGGTGGCACAGATACGCAGTATTTT. Translation gives CASSYSGPTGGTDTQYF. The full variable domain, its missing parts supplied by reference TRBV7-9 and TRBJ2-3, is DTGVSQNPRHKITKRGQNVTFRCDPISEHNRLYWYRQTLGQGPEFLTYFQNEAQLEKSRLLSDRFSAERPKGSFSTLEIQRTEQGDSAMYLCASSYSGPTGGTDTQYFGPGTRLTVL.

The rearrangement joins TRBV7-9 to TRBJ2-5; possible D gene TRBD1, 6 bases. The V gene's germline CDR1 is SEHNR and CDR2 FQNEAQ (reference sequence). The germline V and J ends were trimmed by 2 bases and 2 bases, with 12 bases remaining between them. The length of the CDR3 is 15 residues. The CDR3 is CASSLWGRGQETQYF. The DNA for the CDR3 is TGTGCCAGCAGCTTATGGGGCAGGGGACAAGAGACCCAGTACTTC.

This rearrangement joins TRBV28 to TRBJ2-1, with 8 bases aligning to TRBD2. Germline CDR1 and CDR2: MDHEN and SYDVKM. V shed 0 bases and J 4 bases; nucleotides not matched to a gene: 8. This CDR3 has 17 amino acids. CDR3 DNA sequence: TGTGCCAGCAGTTTATGGAAAGCGGGAGTACGATACAATGAGCAGTTCTTC. Its protein is CASSLWKAGVRYNEQFF.

The chain has TRBV5-1 and TRBJ1-2; 11 bases fit TRBD1. Germline CDR1 is SGHRS and CDR2 is YFSETQ. V lost 4 bases to trimming and J lost 4 bases; unmatched junction nucleotides: 12. The CDR3 loop spans 17 amino acids. The CDR3 bases are TGCGCCAGCAGCACCGGGACAGGGGGTGGGGTCGGCTATGGCTACACCTTC. This translates into CASSTGTGGGVGYGYTF.

This chain uses TRBV4-2 with TRBJ1-5, with D unclear. The CDR3 sequence is 15 residues long. Trimming cost V 0 bases and J 9 bases, with 15 bases left between them. In germline, CDR1 is LGHNA, CDR2 YNFKEQ. The CDR3 DNA is TGTGCCAGCAGCCAAGAATTGGCCCCGTTGTGGCCCCAGCATTTT. Translated: CASSQELAPLWPQHF.

This clone was observed a few times. V and J are TRBV6-1 and TRBJ1-4; D is undetermined. CDR1 MNHNS and CDR2 SASEGT come from the germline V gene. V dropped 7 bases and J dropped 0 bases, with 9 bases sitting between them. The CDR3 consists of 14 residues. The DNA for the CDR3 is TGTGCCAGCACTGGACTTGCAACTAATGAAAAACTGTTTTTT. Translation: CASTGLATNEKLFF.

This chain connects TRBV19 to TRBJ2-1; a weak D match, TRBD2 (6 bases). The germline gives CDR1 LNHDA, CDR2 SQIVND (reference sequence). The CDR3 runs to 15 residues. Trimming shortened V by 1 base and J by 2 bases, and 9 bases separated the two germline ends. CDR3 protein: CASSIGPGAYNEQFF. CDR3 sequence (DNA): TGTGCCAGTAGTATAGGGCCGGGAGCCTACAATGAGCAGTTCTTC.

The chain uses TRBV18 and TRBJ1-1; D call uncertain. With 3 bases removed from V and 0 bases from J, the gap between germline ends came to 11 bases. The CDR3 has 15 residues. The germline gives CDR1 KGHSH, CDR2 LQKENI. CDR3 protein: CASSPTMGLNTEAFF. The CDR3 DNA reads as TGTGCCAGCTCACCGACTATGGGCCTGAACACTGAAGCTTTCTTT. The full variable domain, in which reference TRBV18 and TRBJ1-1 provide the parts outside the CDR3, is NAGVMQNPRHLVRRRGQEARLRCSPMKGHSHVYWYRQLPEEGLKFMVYLQKENIIDESGMPKERFSAEFPKEGPSILRIQQVVRGDSAAYFCASSPTMGLNTEAFFGQGTRLTVV.

The V call is TRBV6-5, the J call TRBJ2-5, with 13 nucleotides matching TRBD2. CDR3 size: 16 residues. Germline CDR1 and CDR2: MNHEY and SVGAGI. V trimming: 4 bases; J trimming: 1 base; junction bases outside the gene matches: 3. The CDR3 loop reads CASSSLAGGIQETQYF. The CDR3, as DNA: TGTGCCAGCAGTTCACTAGCGGGGGGGATCCAAGAGACCCAGTACTTC.

The CDR3 coding sequence is TGTGCCAGCAGCTTAGCGGGGGGAAAGGACGAGCAGTACTTC. Protein sequence: CASSLAGGKDEQYF. The J gene is TRBJ2-7, the V gene TRBV11-2; 7 nucleotides match TRBD2. The trim removed 1 base at V and 5 bases at J, leaving 5 bases unmatched. The CDR3 is 14 residues long. The germline V gene has CDR1 SGHAT and CDR2 FQNNGV.

The chain couples TRBV6-5 to TRBJ1-5; weak D call: TRBD1 (6 bases). Germline V CDR1 and CDR2: MNHEY, SVGAGI. V was pared by 6 bases and J by 4 bases, with 10 bases between. The CDR3 has 13 amino acids. The CDR3 nucleotides are TGTGCCAGCAGCCGGGGGGCAAATCAGCCCCAGCATTTT. Its translation: CASSRGANQPQHF.